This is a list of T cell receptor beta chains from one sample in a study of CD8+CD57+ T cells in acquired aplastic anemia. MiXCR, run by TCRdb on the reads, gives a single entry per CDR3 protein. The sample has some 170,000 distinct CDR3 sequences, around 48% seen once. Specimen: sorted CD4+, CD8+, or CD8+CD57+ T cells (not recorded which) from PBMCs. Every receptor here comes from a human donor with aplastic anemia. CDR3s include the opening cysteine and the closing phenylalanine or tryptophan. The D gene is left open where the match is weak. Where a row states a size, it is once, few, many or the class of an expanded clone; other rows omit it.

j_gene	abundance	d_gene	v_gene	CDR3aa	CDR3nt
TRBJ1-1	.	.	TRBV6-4	CASRTTDVGTEAFF	TGTGCCAGCAGAACAACGGACGTCGGCACTGAAGCTTTCTTT
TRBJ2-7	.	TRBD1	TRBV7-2	CASSLTGVPYEQYF	TGTGCCAGCAGCTTAACAGGGGTTCCCTACGAGCAGTACTTC
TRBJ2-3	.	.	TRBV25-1	CASGDPTLNTDTQYF	TGTGCCAGCGGGGACCCCACCCTAAACACAGATACGCAGTATTTT
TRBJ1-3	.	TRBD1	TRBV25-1	CASSLGTGESNTIYF	TGTGCCAGCAGCCTAGGGACAGGGGAGTCGAACACCATATATTTT
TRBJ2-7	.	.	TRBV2	CASSPLTFTQYF	TGTGCCAGCAGTCCTTTGACCTTTACGCAGTACTTC
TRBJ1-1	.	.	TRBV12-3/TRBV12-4	CASSRVAVSEAFF	TGTGCCAGCAGTAGGGTAGCGGTTTCGGAAGCTTTCTTT
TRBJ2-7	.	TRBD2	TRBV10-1	CASSPGLAVYEQYF	TGCGCCAGCAGTCCGGGACTAGCGGTCTACGAGCAGTACTTC
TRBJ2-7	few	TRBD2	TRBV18	CASSPPGLANSYEQYF	TGTGCCAGCTCACCACCCGGACTAGCAAACTCCTACGAGCAGTACTTC
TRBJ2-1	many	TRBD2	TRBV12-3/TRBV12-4	CASSRGGRSNEQFF	TGTGCCAGCAGCCGGGGGGGCAGGTCCAATGAGCAGTTCTTC
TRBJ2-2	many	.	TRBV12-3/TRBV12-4	CASSLDSLNTGELFF	TGTGCCAGCAGCCTGGACAGCCTGAACACCGGGGAGCTGTTTTTT
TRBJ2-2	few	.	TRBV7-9	CASRTGYGELFF	TGTGCCAGCAGAACAGGGTACGGGGAGCTGTTTTTT
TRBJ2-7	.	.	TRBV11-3	CASSFDRRLSTEQYF	TGTGCCAGCAGCTTCGACAGGAGACTATCTACGGAGCAGTACTTC
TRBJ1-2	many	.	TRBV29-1	CSVGRRTALPETDYGYTF	TGCAGCGTTGGGAGAAGGACAGCCCTACCCGAAACCGACTATGGCTACACCTTC